One and the same sample provided the 30 T cell receptor beta chains below, sequenced in a study of CD8+ T cells in alopecia areata. Treatment here: oral pan-JAK inhibitor, 5-10 mg twice daily. The sequencing template was cDNA reverse transcribed from extracted RNA. The table came from immunoSEQ multiplex PCR; TCRdb's copy has only in-frame clones and leaves some out. This table has around 300,000 clones, about 62% appearing once. This specimen consisted of CD4+ T cells sorted from blood, obtained at roughly week 52, from a patient treated with tofacitinib. These receptors were taken from a human donor with alopecia areata.

This chain uses TRBV7-2 with TRBJ1-2; 9 bases line up with TRBD1. CDR1 and CDR2 from the germline V gene are SGHTA and FQGNSA. The CDR3 consists of 13 residues. With 6 bases clipped from V and 8 bases from J, the junction kept 7 bases outside the gene matches. The CDR3 DNA follows: TGTGCCAGCAGTAGGGACAGGGTATACGGCTACACCTTC. It specifies CASSRDRVYGYTF.

This chain uses TRBV5-1 with TRBJ2-7; D not resolved. V lost 0 bases and J 6 bases, leaving 13 bases between the germline ends. CDR1 is SGHRS, CDR2 YFSETQ, per germline. The CDR3 is made up of 14 amino acids. The CDR3 bases are TGCGCCAGCAGCTTGGACCCGCACTCTCGCGAGCAGTACTTC. Translating gives CASSLDPHSREQYF.

The chain recombines TRBV6-6 with TRBJ1-5; possibly TRBD1 for D (6 bases). The CDR3 runs 14 residues. The V gene lost 6 bases and the J gene lost 3 bases, with 12 bases spanning the gap. The germline CDR1 and CDR2 sequences are MNHNY and SVGAGI (reference sequence). CDR3 bases: TGTGCCAGCAGCCAAACAGGGTTCAATCAGCCCCAGCATTTT. Its translation: CASSQTGFNQPQHF.

Regarding this clone: One junction end does not reproduce the germline sequence, and a read error may be involved. The rearrangement uses TRBV5-6 and TRBJ1-1; no clear D. The CDR3 is 14 amino acids. Germline-derived CDR1 and CDR2 are SGHDT and YYEEEE. The CDR3 DNA sequence: TGTGCCAGCATCTTGTATGGATCGAGGGAAGGGGCTTTCTTT. Translation gives CASILYGSREGAFF.

The chain links TRBV30 to TRBJ1-3; the D is unclear. The CDR3 contains 16 residues. V lost 0 bases, J lost 0 bases, and 12 bases lay in between. Germline assignment: CDR1 GTSNPN and CDR2 SVGIG (reference sequence). The CDR3 DNA reads TGTGCCTGGAGTGTAGCCTGGGGTGTCTCTGGAAACACCATATATTTT. It codes for CAWSVAWGVSGNTIYF.

The J gene is TRBJ2-3, the V gene TRBV7-2; weak D call: TRBD1 (5 bases). Germline V gene lookup returns CDR1 SGHTA and CDR2 FQGNSA. The CDR3 is 12 residues long. V was cut by 5 bases and J by 5 bases, with 8 bases left in between. CDR3 residues: CASSIRGDTQYF. DNA for the CDR3: TGTGCCAGCAGCATTAGGGGAGATACGCAGTATTTT.

The rearrangement joins TRBV29-1 to TRBJ2-5; 12 nucleotides match TRBD2. The V gene end was trimmed by 5 bases and the J gene end by 4 bases; junction bases not matched to a gene: 8. This CDR3 region has 15 residues. In germline, CDR1 is SQVTM, CDR2 ANQGSEA. The CDR3 sequence is CSVTPSGGGGETQYF. The CDR3 DNA follows: TGCAGCGTTACACCTAGCGGGGGGGGAGGAGAGACCCAGTACTTC. The complete variable domain, with remaining parts taken from reference TRBV29-1 and TRBJ2-5, reads SAVISQKPSRDICQRGTSLTIQCQVDSQVTMMFWYRQQPGQSLTLIATANQGSEATYESGFVIDKFPISRPNLTFSTLTVSNMSPEDSSIYLCSVTPSGGGGETQYFGPGTRLLVL.

The chain has TRBV29-1 and TRBJ2-3, with D possibly being TRBD1 (6 bases). The CDR3 is made up of 13 amino acids. Trimming stripped 8 bases from V and 2 bases from J, with 14 bases between. Germline V gene sequence: CDR1 SQVTM, CDR2 ANQGSEA. CDR3 sequence (DNA): TGCAGCTTAGAAGGGGGTCCCACAGATACGCAGTATTTT. Translation gives CSLEGGPTDTQYF.

This chain joins TRBV29-1 and TRBJ1-2; TRBD1 agrees at 9 bases. The CDR3 consists of 13 residues. The trim removed 8 bases at V and 5 bases at J, leaving 9 bases unmatched. Germline assignment: CDR1 SQVTM and CDR2 ANQGSEA. The CDR3 DNA is TGCAGCACCCGGACAGGGGCCTCTTATGGCTACACCTTC. Translated, it gives CSTRTGASYGYTF.

The chain joins TRBV30 to TRBJ2-5; 10 bases are a match to TRBD2. CDR3 length equals 14 residues. The ends lost 5 bases at V and 1 base at J; junction bases unmatched: 4. The germline V gene has CDR1 GTSNPN and CDR2 SVGIG (reference sequence). CDR3 residues: CAWGAGGSQETQYF. DNA of the CDR3: TGTGCCTGGGGAGCGGGGGGGTCCCAAGAGACCCAGTACTTC.

The V and J genes are TRBV5-1 and TRBJ2-2, with D maybe TRBD1 (6 bases). Germline V gives CDR1 SGHRS, CDR2 YFSETQ. V shed 0 bases and J shed 2 bases, with 11 bases lying between them. The CDR3 totals 16 residues. The CDR3 loop is CASSLAGQSNTGELFF. DNA of the CDR3: TGCGCCAGCAGCTTGGCCGGACAGAGCAACACCGGGGAGCTGTTTTTT.

The V gene is TRBV7-6, the J gene TRBJ2-7; a possible D gene is TRBD1 (6 bases). Trimming left V 0 bases short and J 2 bases short, with 14 bases between. The CDR3 spans 16 residues. Germline V gives CDR1 SGHVS, CDR2 FNYEAQ. The CDR3 loop reads CASSLAVGAATYEQYF. The DNA for the CDR3 is TGTGCCAGCAGCTTAGCTGTGGGGGCGGCAACCTACGAGCAGTACTTC.

In this sample, this clone turned up a few times. This chain connects TRBV29-1 to TRBJ2-5, with D maybe TRBD2 (5 bases). V was cut by 6 bases and J by 1 base, with 9 bases left in between. CDR3 length: 12 amino acids. Germline V CDR1 and CDR2: SQVTM, ANQGSEA. As DNA, the CDR3 is TGCAGCGTCCTGGGAGTCCAAGAGACCCAGTACTTC. It translates to CSVLGVQETQYF.

This chain joins TRBV6-6 and TRBJ2-5, with a possible D match to TRBD2 (5 bases). V was cut by 7 bases and J by 5 bases, with 14 bases left in between. The CDR3 has 13 amino acids. Looked up from germline, CDR1 is MNHNY and CDR2 is SVGAGI (reference sequence). In DNA form, the CDR3 reads TGTGCCAGCATGGCACGGACTGGGGAGACCCAGTACTTC. Its protein is CASMARTGETQYF.

Only a few counts were recorded for this clone. The rearrangement uses TRBV29-1 and TRBJ1-1; TRBD1 matches at 8 bases. Germline-derived CDR1 and CDR2 are SQVTM and ANQGSEA. The V gene end was trimmed by 2 bases and the J gene end by 4 bases; junction bases not matched to a gene: 3. The CDR3 is 13 amino acids. CDR3 in DNA: TGCAGCGTTGAACTTACAGGGGGCACTGAAGCTTTCTTT. Encoded protein: CSVELTGGTEAFF.

This clone turned up a few times. The chain employs TRBV6-5 and TRBJ2-3, with D maybe TRBD1 (5 bases). Trimming left V 6 bases short and J 3 bases short, with 10 bases between. Germline V CDR1 and CDR2: MNHEY, SVGAGI. This CDR3 comprises 13 residues. CDR3 region: CASRRKGTDTQYF. In DNA form, the CDR3 reads TGTGCCAGCAGGCGAAAGGGGACAGATACGCAGTATTTT.

This clone was picked up a small number of times. The J gene is TRBJ1-4, the V gene TRBV7-2; the D is unclear. Trimming removed 6 bases at V and 6 bases at J, with 11 bases between. This CDR3 is built from 13 residues. Germline loops: CDR1 SGHTA, CDR2 FQGNSA. The CDR3 protein is CASSWRRHEKLFF. CDR3 DNA sequence: TGTGCCAGCAGTTGGAGACGGCATGAAAAACTGTTTTTT.

This clone has more than one count but fewer than ten. This chain uses TRBV25-1 with TRBJ2-2; 8 nucleotides match TRBD2. The CDR3 is made up of 14 amino acids. Germline CDR1 is MGHDK and CDR2 is SYGVNS. The ends lost 7 bases at V and 4 bases at J; junction bases unmatched: 5. The CDR3 region has the DNA TGTGCCAGCAACCGCGGGACTAGCACCGGGGAGCTGTTTTTT. Its translation is CASNRGTSTGELFF.

This clone was seen a few times. A junction boundary mismatches the germline segment, possibly from a read error. The rearrangement uses TRBV2 and TRBJ1-1; no clear D gene. Germline V gene data show CDR1 as SNHLY and CDR2 as FYNNEI. The CDR3 runs 13 residues. Written as DNA, the CDR3 is TGTGCCAGCACTGAAGGGATCAACACTGAAGCTTTCTTT. Amino acid sequence: CASTEGINTEAFF.

A few counts support this clone. This chain joins TRBV7-3 and TRBJ2-5; no reliable D call. V was pared by 4 bases and J by 4 bases, with 13 bases between. Germline V gene lookup returns CDR1 SGHTA and CDR2 FQGTGA. The CDR3 is made up of 14 amino acids. The CDR3 bases are TGTGCCAGCAGCTCACCGGCCTCCCCAGAGACCCAGTACTTC. Protein: CASSSPASPETQYF.

The DNA of the CDR3 is TGTGCCAGCAGTGCGACAGCTAACACTGAAGCTTTCTTT. Its protein product is CASSATANTEAFF. The V gene is TRBV6-5, the J gene TRBJ1-1, with a possible D match to TRBD1 (5 bases). Trimming took off 5 bases at V and 2 bases at J, with 9 bases between the two ends. Per the germline V gene, CDR1 is MNHEY and CDR2 is SVGAGI. This CDR3 region has 13 residues.

This clone was counted only a few times. V usage is TRBV15 and J usage is TRBJ1-4; D may be TRBD1 (6 bases). Trimming removed 2 bases at V and 0 bases at J, with 16 bases between. This CDR3 is built from 18 residues. The germline V gene encodes CDR1 LNHNV and CDR2 YYDKDF (reference sequence). CDR3 bases: TGTGCCACCAGCAGACATGGAACAGGGCCAGCAACTAATGAAAAACTGTTTTTT. Its translation is CATSRHGTGPATNEKLFF.

This clone has only a few counts. The V call is TRBV19, the J call TRBJ2-3; D remains unclear. Trimming removed 6 bases at V and 0 bases at J, with 13 bases between. This CDR3 has 15 amino acids. Germline assignment: CDR1 LNHDA and CDR2 SQIVND (reference sequence). The CDR3: CASSPWVTSTDTQYF. In DNA, the CDR3 is TGTGCCAGTAGCCCGTGGGTTACTAGCACAGATACGCAGTATTTT.

The chain recombines TRBV25-1 with TRBJ2-3, with D perhaps matching TRBD2 (5 bases). The CDR3 totals 13 residues. Deletions cut 4 bases from V and 10 bases from J, with 15 bases between. Germline CDR1 is MGHDK and CDR2 is SYGVNS. CDR3 coding DNA: TGTGCCAGCAGTGGGACTGAACGTACATCGCAGTATTTT. Amino acid sequence: CASSGTERTSQYF. Full variable domain (rest looked up from reference TRBV25-1 and TRBJ2-3): EADIYQTPRYLVIGTGKKITLECSQTMGHDKMYWYQQDPGMELHLIHYSYGVNSTEKGDLSSESTVSRIRTEHFPLTLESARPSHTSQYLCASSGTERTSQYFGPGTRLTVL.

The table lists this clone with a few counts. The chain joins TRBV29-1 to TRBJ2-7; D remains unclear. Germline V gene data show CDR1 as SQVTM and CDR2 as ANQGSEA. The CDR3 runs 14 residues. V shed 6 bases and J shed 9 bases, with 24 bases lying between them. CDR3 sequence reads: CSVILRVDGTWQYF. The CDR3 DNA is TGCAGCGTCATCCTCCGCGTAGATGGTACGTGGCAGTACTTC.

The V call is TRBV5-1, the J call TRBJ2-5; TRBD2 is a possible D gene (5 bases). The V gene lost 3 bases and the J gene lost 4 bases, with 13 bases spanning the gap. This CDR3 has 14 amino acids. Germline V gene lookup returns CDR1 SGHRS and CDR2 YFSETQ. The CDR3 is CASSSAGSGETQYF. The CDR3 coding sequence is TGCGCCAGCAGCTCCGCGGGCAGCGGAGAGACCCAGTACTTC.

The chain carries TRBV29-1 and TRBJ1-2; 9 nucleotides line up with TRBD1. Germline CDR1 SQVTM, CDR2 ANQGSEA. Trimming at V came to 4 bases and at J to 5 bases, leaving 11 bases not matched to a gene. This CDR3 is 15 amino acids long. This chain's CDR3 is CSVAQLRDRVYGYTF. Here the CDR3 DNA reads TGCAGCGTTGCCCAGCTCCGGGACAGGGTATATGGCTACACCTTC.

The rearrangement uses TRBV1 and TRBJ2-5; the table names TRBD1, a call not compared with the DNA. TRBV1 is described as a pseudogene. The length of the CDR3 is 13 residues. CDR3 residues: CTCSETKQETQYF. The CDR3 bases are TGCACCTGCTCCGAAACAAAGCAAGAGACCCAGTACTTC.

The gene calls are TRBV14 and TRBJ1-2; D is ambiguous. This CDR3 has 15 amino acids. The V end lost 0 bases, the J end lost 4 bases, and 12 bases lay between the germline ends. CDR1 and CDR2 from the germline V gene are SGHDN and FVKESK. In DNA, the CDR3 is TGTGCCAGCAGCCAAGAGTCTCAGGTGTTCTATGGCTACACCTTC. Translation gives CASSQESQVFYGYTF.

The chain combines TRBV27 with TRBJ2-7; tentatively, D is TRBD1 (6 bases). CDR1 and CDR2 (germline): MNHEY, SMNVEV (reference sequence). This CDR3 has 17 residues. Trimming stripped 6 bases from V and 5 bases from J, with 26 bases between. CDR3 coding DNA: TGTGCCAGCAGCCTCAGGAGAAGATCGTCAGGGGAGAACGAGCAGTACTTC. Translating gives CASSLRRRSSGENEQYF.